This entry is about one TCR beta chain. Its cognate antigen is unknown. The entry originates in a study of CD8+ T cells in alopecia areata. Study-wide context: For the treated group, dosing was oral tofacitinib at 5 to 10 mg twice daily.

General study findings and limits: Scalp data also include sequences from resident alphabeta T cells of normal skin.

With 7 bases clipped from V and 2 bases from J, the junction kept 5 bases outside the gene matches. CDR1 and CDR2 from the germline V gene are MNHEY and SVGAGI. The CDR3 contains 14 residues. Treatment indicated: oral pan-JAK inhibitor, 5-10 mg twice daily. Alopecia areata patients provided lesional scalp punch biopsies and peripheral blood, both collected for the study. RNA, once extracted, was reverse transcribed into cDNA for use as the sequencing template. Sequencing used immunoSEQ multiplex PCR; TCRdb keeps in-frame clones, though not all of them. The sample has about 120,000 clones, roughly 55% seen once.

This chain uses TRBV6-5 with TRBJ2-3; 8 bases map to TRBD1. This receptor was obtained from a human donor with alopecia areata. The starting material was CD8+ T cells sorted from blood, obtained at week 24, from a patient treated with tofacitinib. The chain's CDR3 is CASTSDRATDTQYF. The CDR3 nucleotides read TGTGCCAGCACCTCGGACAGGGCCACAGATACGCAGTATTTT.